Listed below are T cell receptor beta chains from one sample, sequenced in a study of blood T cell repertoires in COVID-19. TCRdb's copy holds only in-frame clones and misses some; the assay was immunoSEQ multiplex PCR. The sample includes 110,000 or so clones, roughly nine tenths of them seen just once. The sequenced material came from peripheral blood. All receptors come from a man between 70 and 80 years old who had recovered from COVID-19. CDR3s leave out the opening cysteine and the closing phenylalanine or tryptophan.

j_gene: TRBJ2-2; v_gene: TRBV19; CDR3aa: ASSPRTASGGELF
j_gene: TRBJ2-3; v_gene: TRBV7-3; CDR3aa: ASSLGLAGVSDTQY
j_gene: TRBJ2-5; v_gene: TRBV7-3; CDR3aa: ASSLFGQEYGGEQETQY
j_gene: TRBJ1-1; v_gene: TRBV7-2; CDR3aa: ASSLTLTGGTEAF
j_gene: TRBJ1-6; v_gene: TRBV5-5; CDR3aa: ASSRRQGEDSPLH
j_gene: TRBJ2-7; v_gene: TRBV15; CDR3aa: ATSRSRDRGAYEQY
j_gene: TRBJ2-3; v_gene: TRBV9; CDR3aa: ASSVAGTDTQY
j_gene: TRBJ1-2; v_gene: TRBV28; CDR3aa: ASRSTRNYGYT
j_gene: TRBJ2-7; v_gene: TRBV11-1; CDR3aa: ASSLAPTSGSSEQY
j_gene: TRBJ1-2; v_gene: TRBV9; CDR3aa: ASSVQGNYGYT
j_gene: TRBJ2-1; v_gene: TRBV15; CDR3aa: ATSRGVSVWSYNEQF
j_gene: TRBJ1-4; v_gene: TRBV27; CDR3aa: ASSQGAFSEKLF
j_gene: TRBJ2-1; v_gene: TRBV7-2; CDR3aa: ASSLHPGTGVGNEQF
j_gene: TRBJ2-2; v_gene: TRBV5-1; CDR3aa: ASSPLQGTGTGELF
j_gene: TRBJ2-7; v_gene: TRBV5-4; CDR3aa: ASSPQGGVYEQY
j_gene: TRBJ1-2; v_gene: TRBV6-4; CDR3aa: ASTGRDYT
j_gene: TRBJ2-7; v_gene: TRBV5-4; CDR3aa: ASSVNSYEQY
j_gene: TRBJ1-1; v_gene: TRBV19; CDR3aa: ASSSFMNTEAF
j_gene: TRBJ1-2; v_gene: TRBV5-6; CDR3aa: ASSLPTGGFYGYT
j_gene: TRBJ2-7; v_gene: TRBV3-1/TRBV3-2; CDR3aa: ASSQGEGDLYEQY